Below, 32 T cell receptor beta chains from the same sample are listed, as sequenced in a study of T cell repertoires in cytomegalovirus infection. Their antigens are not known. TCRdb redid the calling of the reads with MiXCR, one entry per CDR3 protein. Counted here are tens of thousands of distinct CDR3 sequences, 20% occurring once; the ten biggest clones make up more than 55%. The starting material was CD8+ T cells from cultured PBMCs, obtained from culture after CMV antigen stimulation. The receptor source for this set is a human donor in good health (CMV status not recorded). Some clones in this sample may be carry-over from other donors' samples.

About this clonotype: A much larger clone lies one base from this, so it may be a read error. This chain joins TRBV7-2 and TRBJ1-5; 8 positions match TRBD1. The germline gives CDR1 SGHTA, CDR2 FQGNSA. V lost 1 base, J lost 3 bases, and 8 bases stayed unmatched. The CDR3 covers 17 residues. CDR3 region: CASSLVSGQDPNQPQHF. CDR3 bases: TGTGCCAGCAGCTTAGTATCGGGACAGGATCCCAATCAGCCCCAGCATTTT.

This clonotype appeared a few times. The chain joins TRBV6-1 to TRBJ2-1; 14 nucleotides agree with TRBD2. The CDR3 runs to 18 residues. Germline V gene sequence: CDR1 MNHNS, CDR2 SASEGT. The J segment lost 5 bases and the V segment lost 4 bases, leaving 10 bases of the junction unmatched. CDR3 DNA: TGTGCCAGCAGTGCCGGCGGGACTAGCGGGGGTCCCCACAATGAGCAGTTCTTC. Encoded protein: CASSAGGTSGGPHNEQFF.

This clonotype was counted many times. V usage is TRBV7-8 and J usage is TRBJ2-3, with D uncertain. From germline, CDR1 is SGHVS and CDR2 FQNEAQ. Between the trimmed V and J ends, which lost 5 bases and 3 bases, there was a span of 6 bases. The CDR3 spans 12 residues. CDR3 loop: CASSLGTDTQYF. The CDR3 bases are TGTGCCAGCAGCCTCGGGACAGATACGCAGTATTTT.

This clonotype was counted only a few times. The chain is built from TRBV7-3 and TRBJ2-1; D perhaps matches TRBD2 (5 bases). CDR1 SGHTA and CDR2 FQGTGA come from the germline V gene. The CDR3 has 15 residues. The germline V and J ends were trimmed by 4 bases and 5 bases, with 15 bases remaining between them. The CDR3 sequence: CASSSPGSSNNEQFF. The CDR3 nucleotides are TGTGCCAGCAGCTCCCCGGGATCCTCTAACAATGAGCAGTTCTTC. The variable domain in full, with the rest retrieved from reference TRBV7-3 and TRBJ2-1, is GAGVSQTPSNKVTEKGKYVELRCDPISGHTALYWYRQSLGQGPEFLIYFQGTGAADDSGLPNDRFFAVRPEGSVSTLKIQRTERGDSAVYLCASSSPGSSNNEQFFGPGTRLTVL.

The table lists this clonotype with a few counts. The chain has TRBV6-6 and TRBJ2-1; 8 positions agree with TRBD2. Germline V gene data show CDR1 as MNHNY and CDR2 as SVGAGI (reference sequence). The CDR3 spans 17 residues. V dropped 4 bases and J dropped 0; count of bases not matched to a gene: 8. CDR3 sequence: CASSLGLAGPSYNEQFF. The CDR3, as DNA: TGTGCCAGCAGTTTGGGGCTAGCGGGCCCCTCCTACAATGAGCAGTTCTTC.

V usage is TRBV5-1 and J usage is TRBJ2-5; D is ambiguous. Trimming shortened V by 4 bases and J by 6 bases, and 28 bases separated the two germline ends. CDR1 and CDR2 from the germline V gene are SGHRS and YFSETQ. This CDR3 is 18 amino acids long. The CDR3 nucleotides are TGCGCCAGCAGCGCCCAGATTGGACCCTACCCGGCGTTTCAGACCCAGTACTTC. It codes for CASSAQIGPYPAFQTQYF. The whole variable domain, filled in from reference TRBV5-1 and TRBJ2-5, reads KAGVTQTPRYLIKTRGQQVTLSCSPISGHRSVSWYQQTPGQGLQFLFEYFSETQRNKGNFPGRFSGRQFSNSRSEMNVSTLELGDSALYLCASSAQIGPYPAFQTQYFGPGTRLLVL.

This clonotype was found a few times. The chain links TRBV6-2 or TRBV6-3 to TRBJ2-7, with TRBD1 as a possible D gene (5 bases). The V gene lost 6 bases and the J gene lost 3 bases, with 12 bases spanning the gap. This CDR3 has 13 residues. Germline V gene lookup returns CDR1 MNHEY and CDR2 SVGEGT. The CDR3 nucleotides are TGTGCCAGCAGATTCCAGGGCTTCTACGAGCAGTACTTC. Protein sequence: CASRFQGFYEQYF.

The chain couples TRBV7-6 to TRBJ2-1; tentatively, D is TRBD2 (6 bases). The V and J ends lost 4 bases and 8 bases respectively, with 12 bases between them. CDR1 and CDR2 (germline): SGHVS, FNYEAQ. The CDR3 sequence is 13 residues long. CDR3 loop: CASSWQGGDEQFF. The CDR3 nucleotides are TGTGCCAGCAGCTGGCAGGGAGGCGATGAGCAGTTCTTC.

This clonotype has a handful of counts. The rearrangement joins TRBV27 to TRBJ2-7; TRBD2 aligns across 13 bases. Germline CDR1 MNHEY, CDR2 SMNVEV (reference sequence). The CDR3 is 15 amino acids. Trimming removed 8 bases from V and 2 bases from J; junction bases left unmatched: 6. The DNA of the CDR3 is TGTGCCAGCGGCCCCGGACTAGCGGGAGCCTACGAGCAGTACTTC. It encodes CASGPGLAGAYEQYF.

This clonotype was seen more than once but under ten times. The J gene is TRBJ2-1, the V gene TRBV7-8, with 10 bases aligning to TRBD2. With 5 bases clipped from V and 9 bases from J, the junction kept 16 bases outside the gene matches. Per germline, CDR1 SGHVS and CDR2 FQNEAQ. This CDR3 region has 17 residues. CDR3 in amino acids: CASSPGIAGGLESEQFF. CDR3 DNA sequence: TGTGCCAGCAGCCCCGGGATAGCGGGGGGCCTTGAGAGTGAGCAGTTCTTC.

The chain joins TRBV28 to TRBJ2-2, with TRBD1 matching 9 bases. Looked up from germline, CDR1 is MDHEN and CDR2 is SYDVKM. This CDR3 has 17 amino acids. V was pared by 2 bases and J by 0 bases, with 4 bases of the junction left unmatched. CDR3 in amino acids: CASSLTGQGTNTGELFF. In DNA, the CDR3 is TGTGCCAGCAGTTTAACGGGACAGGGCACGAACACCGGGGAGCTGTTTTTT.

This clonotype has only a few counts. V is TRBV9 and J is TRBJ2-7, with 10 nucleotides matching TRBD1. From germline, CDR1 is SGDLS and CDR2 YYNGEE. The CDR3 loop spans 15 amino acids. V shed 3 bases and J 1 base; nucleotides not matched to a gene: 4. This CDR3 reads CASSETGGGSYEQYF. The DNA for the CDR3 is TGTGCCAGCAGCGAGACAGGGGGCGGTTCCTACGAGCAGTACTTC.

The CDR3 DNA sequence: TGTGCCAGCAGCTTATGGCCAGAAACTGAAGCTTTCTTT. Translated, it gives CASSLWPETEAFF. This rearrangement joins TRBV7-2 to TRBJ1-1; D is unresolved. Between the trimmed V and J ends, which lost 2 bases and 5 bases, there was a span of 9 bases. Germline-derived CDR1 and CDR2 are SGHTA and FQGNSA. The CDR3 totals 13 residues. Full variable domain (outside the CDR3, taken from reference TRBV7-2 and TRBJ1-1): GAGVSQSPSNKVTEKGKDVELRCDPISGHTALYWYRQSLGQGLEFLIYFQGNSAPDKSGLPSDRFSAERTGGSVSTLTIQRTQQEDSAVYLCASSLWPETEAFFGQGTRLTVV.

This clonotype turned up a few times. The V and J genes are TRBV7-6 and TRBJ1-3; D may be TRBD1 (5 bases). The CDR3 covers 15 residues. V was trimmed by 4 bases and J by 3 bases, leaving 13 bases between them. Looked up from germline, CDR1 is SGHVS and CDR2 is FNYEAQ. CDR3 in amino acids: CASSSISGLGNTIYF. The CDR3, as DNA: TGTGCCAGCAGCTCAATCTCAGGGCTTGGAAACACCATATATTTT.

The sample holds a few counts of this clonotype. V usage is TRBV5-1 and J usage is TRBJ1-1, with D uncertain. V lost 7 bases and J 0 bases, leaving 4 bases between the germline ends. Germline CDR1 reads SGHRS; CDR2 reads YFSETQ. This CDR3 contains 11 residues. This CDR3 reads CASQLNTEAFF. The CDR3, as DNA: TGCGCCAGCCAGCTGAACACTGAAGCTTTCTTT.

The gene calls are TRBV6-5 and TRBJ2-7, with D perhaps TRBD2 (5 bases). Germline-derived CDR1 and CDR2 are MNHEY and SVGAGI. V lost 10 bases and J lost 2, with 12 bases in between. This CDR3 is built from 12 residues. The CDR3 loop reads CATREGPYEQYF. The CDR3 nucleotides are TGTGCCACCCGAGAGGGCCCCTACGAGCAGTACTTC.

Ten or more counts support this clonotype. The chain couples TRBV7-8 to TRBJ2-2, with 11 bases that match TRBD1. The trim removed 1 base at V and 4 bases at J, leaving 2 bases unmatched. The V gene's germline CDR1 is SGHVS and CDR2 FQNEAQ. This CDR3 contains 16 residues. CDR3 amino acids: CASSLGTGGSTGELFF. Written as DNA, the CDR3 is TGTGCCAGCAGCTTAGGGACAGGGGGCAGCACCGGGGAGCTGTTTTTT.

This clonotype was counted at least ten times. The J gene is TRBJ1-5, the V gene TRBV15, with no clear D. This CDR3 spans 15 amino acids. Trimming left V 0 bases short and J 5 bases short, with 11 bases between. Looked up from germline, CDR1 is LNHNV and CDR2 is YYDKDF (reference sequence). The CDR3 DNA follows: TGTGCCACCAGCAGAGAACCTAAGGGAGATCAGCCCCAGCATTTT. Translation: CATSREPKGDQPQHF.

Only a few counts were recorded for this clonotype. V is TRBV3-1 and J is TRBJ2-5; D may be TRBD2 (5 bases). Germline V gene sequence: CDR1 LGHDT, CDR2 YNNKEL (reference sequence). The CDR3 covers 13 residues. Trimming took off 7 bases at V and 3 bases at J, with 12 bases between the two ends. The CDR3 region has the DNA TGTGCCAGCACGATCACCGGGGAAGAGACCCAGTACTTC. Protein: CASTITGEETQYF.

In its sample, this clonotype was seen a few times. This chain connects TRBV28 to TRBJ1-1, with D uncertain. Germline V gene lookup returns CDR1 MDHEN and CDR2 SYDVKM. Trimming cost V 6 bases and J 0 bases, with 11 bases left between them. The length of the CDR3 is 14 residues. CDR3: CASRMMEMNTEAFF. The CDR3 nucleotides read TGTGCCAGCAGGATGATGGAAATGAACACTGAAGCTTTCTTT.

This clonotype has more than one count but fewer than ten. The chain couples TRBV7-2 to TRBJ2-7; D is uncertain. This CDR3 comprises 16 residues. V lost 4 bases, J lost 2 bases, and 18 bases lay in between. Germline V gene data show CDR1 as SGHTA and CDR2 as FQGNSA. The CDR3 is CASSSSTSDGAYEQYF. In nucleotides, the CDR3 is TGTGCCAGCAGCTCAAGTACCTCCGACGGAGCCTACGAGCAGTACTTC.

The chain joins TRBV7-2 to TRBJ2-1; a weak D match, TRBD1 (6 bases). The CDR3 runs 14 residues. CDR1 and CDR2 (germline): SGHTA, FQGNSA. V lost 1 base and J lost 7, with 11 bases in between. This CDR3 reads CASSLDGTRNEQFF. As DNA, the CDR3 is TGTGCCAGCAGCTTAGATGGGACAAGGAATGAGCAGTTCTTC.

The chain joins TRBV5-6 to TRBJ2-5, with a possible D match to TRBD2 (7 bases). Germline V CDR1 and CDR2: SGHDT, YYEEEE. Trimming left V 0 bases short and J 5 bases short, with 14 bases between. The length of the CDR3 is 15 residues. The CDR3 region has the DNA TGTGCCAGCAGCTTGGCGGGGGGCGCGGGGGAGACCCAGTACTTC. It specifies CASSLAGGAGETQYF.

V is TRBV19 and J is TRBJ2-1; 10 positions match TRBD2. This CDR3 is 15 amino acids long. From germline, CDR1 is LNHDA and CDR2 SQIVND (reference sequence). V lost 3 bases, J lost 9 bases, and 8 bases stayed unmatched. CDR3 in amino acids: CASSMSGGALSEQFF. The CDR3 DNA reads TGTGCCAGTAGTATGAGCGGGGGGGCCTTAAGTGAGCAGTTCTTC.

The chain has TRBV27 and TRBJ1-1, with unresolved D. The V end was cut by 0 bases, the J end by 2 bases, with 4 bases between. Per germline, CDR1 MNHEY and CDR2 SMNVEV (reference sequence). CDR3 length equals 13 residues. The CDR3, as DNA: TGTGCCAGCAGTTTATCAGACAACACTGAAGCTTTCTTT. Translation gives CASSLSDNTEAFF.

This clonotype has only a few counts. The chain uses TRBV7-2 and TRBJ2-1, with TRBD2 identical over 7 bases. The CDR3 is 17 residues long. The germline CDR1 and CDR2 sequences are SGHTA and FQGNSA. After removal of 1 base from V and 5 bases from J, the junction contained 11 bases not matched to a gene. CDR3 amino acids: CASSLGFSSGPNNEQFF. The CDR3, as DNA: TGTGCCAGCAGCTTAGGGTTTTCTAGCGGACCCAACAATGAGCAGTTCTTC.

This chain links TRBV27 with TRBJ1-2; D not certain. This CDR3 comprises 14 residues. Between the trimmed V and J ends, which lost 5 bases and 8 bases, there was a span of 18 bases. Germline V gene data show CDR1 as MNHEY and CDR2 as SMNVEV (reference sequence). The CDR3 sequence: CASSTFAWSRGYTF. Here the CDR3 DNA reads TGTGCCAGCAGTACCTTTGCATGGTCCCGCGGCTACACCTTC.

The chain carries TRBV28 and TRBJ1-1, with unresolved D. Germline V gene lookup returns CDR1 MDHEN and CDR2 SYDVKM. The ends were cut back, 6 bases at V and 3 bases at J, with 11 bases in the middle. The CDR3 covers 13 residues. CDR3: CASSPPRDTEAFF. Here the CDR3 DNA reads TGTGCCAGCAGCCCCCCAAGGGACACTGAAGCTTTCTTT.

The V gene is TRBV19, the J gene TRBJ2-6; 8 nucleotides agree with TRBD1. J lost 0 bases, V lost 3 bases, and 4 bases had no gene match. The germline V gene has CDR1 LNHDA and CDR2 SQIVND (reference sequence). This CDR3 is built from 17 residues. The CDR3 sequence is CASSMAGTGSGANVLTF. The DNA of the CDR3 is TGTGCCAGTAGTATGGCCGGGACAGGCTCTGGGGCCAACGTCCTGACTTTC. Based on the CDR3 plus reference TRBV19 and TRBJ2-6, the full variable domain is DGGITQSPKYLFRKEGQNVTLSCEQNLNHDAMYWYRQDPGQGLRLIYYSQIVNDFQKGDIAEGYSVSREKKESFPLTVTSAQKNPTAFYLCASSMAGTGSGANVLTFGAGSRLTVL.

The rearrangement joins TRBV7-9 to TRBJ2-1; 12 nucleotides line up with TRBD2. CDR3 length: 16 amino acids. V gave up 4 bases and J gave up 9 bases; unmatched junction bases: 10. The germline gives CDR1 SEHNR, CDR2 FQNEAQ (reference sequence). For the CDR3, the DNA is TGTGCCAGCAGCTCCACGACTAGCGGGAGTTTAGTTGAGCAGTTCTTC. Its protein product is CASSSTTSGSLVEQFF.

V is TRBV11-1 and J is TRBJ2-7, with TRBD2 matching 8 bases. Per germline, CDR1 SGHAT and CDR2 FQDESV (reference sequence). This CDR3 contains 17 residues. V was pared by 3 bases and J by 1 base, with 11 bases of the junction left unmatched. DNA of the CDR3: TGTGCCAGCAGCTTCTCGGGAGGGCAACTTCCATCCTACGAGCAGTACTTC. Protein product: CASSFSGGQLPSYEQYF.

This clonotype was counted only a few times. The chain uses TRBV20-1 and TRBJ2-1; 12 bases match TRBD1. Germline V gene sequence: CDR1 DFQATT, CDR2 SNEGSKA (reference sequence). The CDR3 loop spans 16 amino acids. V shed 4 bases and J 7 bases; nucleotides not matched to a gene: 11. CDR3 loop: CSANPRGQGAWNEQFF. The CDR3 DNA reads TGCAGTGCTAACCCAAGGGGACAGGGGGCTTGGAATGAGCAGTTCTTC.